This T cell receptor beta chain was found in a study of blood T cell repertoires in COVID-19. Study-wide background: Acute-phase and convalescent COVID-19 samples originated in the United States, Italy and Spain.

TCRdb's copy holds only in-frame clones and misses some; the assay was immunoSEQ multiplex PCR. The table records about 59,000 clones, less than 85% of them present only once. The germline gives CDR1 MNHEY, CDR2 SVGAGI. This CDR3 region has 12 residues. Trimming took off 6 bases at V and 6 bases at J, with 11 bases between the two ends. The TCR sequence derives from a human donor in a cohort sampled during active COVID-19. This chain uses TRBV6-5 with TRBJ1-2, with D unclear. The sequencing sample was made of peripheral blood. The CDR3 is CASREGWNGYTF. In nucleotides, the CDR3 is TGTGCCAGCAGGGAGGGATGGAATGGCTACACCTTC.